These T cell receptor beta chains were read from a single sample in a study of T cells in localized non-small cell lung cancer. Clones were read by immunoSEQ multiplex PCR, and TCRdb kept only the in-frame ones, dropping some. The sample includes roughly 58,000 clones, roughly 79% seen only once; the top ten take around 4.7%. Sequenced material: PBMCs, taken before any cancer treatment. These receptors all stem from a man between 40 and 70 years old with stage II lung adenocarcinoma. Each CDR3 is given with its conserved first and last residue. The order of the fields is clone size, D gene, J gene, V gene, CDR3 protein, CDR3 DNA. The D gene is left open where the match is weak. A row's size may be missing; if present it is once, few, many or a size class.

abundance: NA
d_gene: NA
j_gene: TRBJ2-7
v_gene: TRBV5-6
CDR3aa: CASSLENEQYF
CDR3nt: TGTGCCAGCAGCTTGGAGAACGAGCAGTACTTC

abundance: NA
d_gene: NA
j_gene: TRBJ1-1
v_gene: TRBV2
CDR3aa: CASKTGPNTEAFF
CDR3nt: TGTGCCAGCAAGACCGGGCCGAACACTGAAGCTTTCTTT

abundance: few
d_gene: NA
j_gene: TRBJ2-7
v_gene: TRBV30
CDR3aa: CAWSPLGGTRLKGSYEQYF
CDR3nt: TGTGCCTGGAGCCCGCTCGGGGGAACTCGGTTGAAGGGCTCCTACGAGCAGTACTTC

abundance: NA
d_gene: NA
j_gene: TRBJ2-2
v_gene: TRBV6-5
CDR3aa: CASSYAETGELFF
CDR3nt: TGTGCCAGCAGTTACGCAGAAACCGGGGAGCTGTTTTTT

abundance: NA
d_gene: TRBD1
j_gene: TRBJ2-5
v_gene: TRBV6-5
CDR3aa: CASSYRTPGGTQYF
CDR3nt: TGTGCCAGCAGTTACCGGACACCAGGGGGGACCCAGTACTTC

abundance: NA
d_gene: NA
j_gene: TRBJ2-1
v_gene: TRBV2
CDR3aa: CASSAGPDNEQFF
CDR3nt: TGTGCCAGCAGTGCAGGGCCGGACAATGAGCAGTTCTTC

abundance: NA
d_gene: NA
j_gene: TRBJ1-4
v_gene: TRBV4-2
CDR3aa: CASSQPDRGKTEDNEKLFF
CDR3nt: TGTGCCAGCAGCCAGCCGGACCGGGGGAAAACCGAGGATAATGAAAAACTGTTTTTT

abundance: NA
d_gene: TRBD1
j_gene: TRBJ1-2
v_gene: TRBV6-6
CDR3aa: CASSSDRLGYGYTF
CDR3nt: TGTGCCAGCAGTTCGGACAGGTTGGGCTATGGCTACACCTTC

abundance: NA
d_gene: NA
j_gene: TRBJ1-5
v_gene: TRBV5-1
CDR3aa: CASSLAGGSNQPQHF
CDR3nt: TGCGCCAGCAGCTTGGCCGGGGGGAGCAATCAGCCCCAGCATTTT

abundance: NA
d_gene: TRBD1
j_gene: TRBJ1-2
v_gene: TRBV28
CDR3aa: CASWDRGYTF
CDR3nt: TGTGCCAGCTGGGACAGGGGCTACACCTTC

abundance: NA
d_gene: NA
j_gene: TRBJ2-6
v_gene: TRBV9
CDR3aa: CASSPRGVRTGANVLTF
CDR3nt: TGTGCCAGCAGCCCTAGGGGGGTACGTACTGGGGCCAACGTCCTGACTTTC

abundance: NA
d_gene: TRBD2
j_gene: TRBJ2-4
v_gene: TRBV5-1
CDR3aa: CASSFNSGVGKNIQYF
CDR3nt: TGCGCCAGCAGCTTCAATAGCGGGGTTGGCAAAAACATTCAGTACTTC

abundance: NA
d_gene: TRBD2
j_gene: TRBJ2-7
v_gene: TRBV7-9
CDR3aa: CASSLVSGRSHEQYF
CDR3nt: TGTGCCAGCAGTTTAGTTAGCGGGCGCTCTCACGAGCAGTACTTC

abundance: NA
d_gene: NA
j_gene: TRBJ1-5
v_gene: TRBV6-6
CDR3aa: CASRGPGNGQPQHF
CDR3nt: TGTGCCAGCAGGGGACCAGGGAACGGACAGCCCCAGCATTTT

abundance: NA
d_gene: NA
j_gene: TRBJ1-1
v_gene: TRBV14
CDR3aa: CASSQEGVWITEAFF
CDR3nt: TGTGCCAGCAGCCAAGAAGGAGTTTGGATCACTGAAGCTTTCTTT

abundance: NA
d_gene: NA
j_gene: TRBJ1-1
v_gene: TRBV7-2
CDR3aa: CASSTIPNTEAFF
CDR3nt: TGTGCCAGCAGCACAATTCCGAACACTGAAGCTTTCTTT

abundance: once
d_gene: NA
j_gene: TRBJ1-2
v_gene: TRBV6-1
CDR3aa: CASSEEGGGGYTF
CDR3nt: TGTGCCAGCAGTGAAGAGGGGGGCGGAGGCTACACCTTC

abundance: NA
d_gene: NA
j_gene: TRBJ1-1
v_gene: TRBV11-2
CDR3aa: CASSLYGEAFF
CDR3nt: TGTGCCAGCAGCTTATACGGTGAAGCTTTCTTT

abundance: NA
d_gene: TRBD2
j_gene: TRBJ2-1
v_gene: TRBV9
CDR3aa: CASSVERLAGANEQFF
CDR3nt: TGTGCCAGCAGCGTAGAGAGGCTAGCGGGAGCCAATGAGCAGTTCTTC

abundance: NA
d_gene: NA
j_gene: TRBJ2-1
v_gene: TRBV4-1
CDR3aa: CASSQFGGRSSYNEQFF
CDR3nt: TGCGCCAGCAGCCAGTTTGGAGGTCGCAGCTCCTACAATGAGCAGTTCTTC

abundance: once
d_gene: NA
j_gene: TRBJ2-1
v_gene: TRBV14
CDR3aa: CASSPKRGTPGHEQFF
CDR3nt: TGTGCCAGCAGCCCTAAACGGGGAACTCCGGGGCATGAGCAGTTCTTC

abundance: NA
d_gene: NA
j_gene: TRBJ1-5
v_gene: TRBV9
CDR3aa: CASSVEAPRTASNQPQHF
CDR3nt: TGTGCCAGCAGCGTAGAAGCCCCTCGGACAGCTAGCAATCAGCCCCAGCATTTT

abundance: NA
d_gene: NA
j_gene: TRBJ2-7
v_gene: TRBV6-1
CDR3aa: CASSERQLRGREQYF
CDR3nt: TGTGCCAGCAGTGAACGACAGCTTCGAGGACGCGAGCAGTACTTC

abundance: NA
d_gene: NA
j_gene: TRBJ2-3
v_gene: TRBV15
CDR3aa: CATSRDQDTQYF
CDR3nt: TGTGCCACCAGCAGAGACCAAGATACGCAGTATTTT

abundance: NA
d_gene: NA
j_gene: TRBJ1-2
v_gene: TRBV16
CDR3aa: CASSHIRDIGYTF
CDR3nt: TGTGCCAGCAGCCATATAAGGGATATTGGCTACACCTTC

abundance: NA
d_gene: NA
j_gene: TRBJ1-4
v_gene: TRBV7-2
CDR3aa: CASSLGFWEKLFF
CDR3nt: TGTGCCAGCAGCTTGGGATTTTGGGAAAAACTGTTTTTT

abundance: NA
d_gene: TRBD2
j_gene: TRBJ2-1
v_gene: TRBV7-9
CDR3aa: CASSLSSGRGNEQFF
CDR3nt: TGTGCCAGCAGCTTATCTAGCGGGAGGGGCAATGAGCAGTTCTTC

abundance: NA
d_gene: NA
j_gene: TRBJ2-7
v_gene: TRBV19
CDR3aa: CASRGDPGSYEQYF
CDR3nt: TGTGCCAGTAGGGGGGACCCAGGCTCCTACGAGCAGTACTTC

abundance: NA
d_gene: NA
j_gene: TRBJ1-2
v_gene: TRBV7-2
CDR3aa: CASNLQGRDGYTF
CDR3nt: TGTGCCAGCAACCTACAGGGCCGGGATGGCTACACCTTC

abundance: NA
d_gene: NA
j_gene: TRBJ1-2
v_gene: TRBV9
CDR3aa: CASSVGGGSSNYGYTF
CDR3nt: TGTGCCAGCAGCGTAGGCGGGGGAAGTTCTAACTATGGCTACACCTTC

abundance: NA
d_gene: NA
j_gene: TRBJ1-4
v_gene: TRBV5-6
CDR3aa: CASRTGSGNSNEKLFF
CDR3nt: TGTGCCAGCAGGACAGGTTCGGGAAACTCTAATGAAAAGCTGTTTTTT

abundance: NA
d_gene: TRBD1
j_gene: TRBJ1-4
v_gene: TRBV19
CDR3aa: CASSIGTGTGEKLFF
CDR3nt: TGTGCCAGTAGTATTGGCACGGGGACAGGTGAAAAACTGTTTTTT

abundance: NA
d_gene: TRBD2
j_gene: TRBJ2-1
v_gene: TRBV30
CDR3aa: CAHSGAPADNEQFF
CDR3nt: TGTGCACATAGCGGGGCCCCGGCGGACAATGAGCAGTTCTTC

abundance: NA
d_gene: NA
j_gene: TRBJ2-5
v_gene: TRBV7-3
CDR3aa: CASSLLANGETQYF
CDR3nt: TGTGCCAGCAGCTTGCTAGCGAATGGGGAGACCCAGTACTTC

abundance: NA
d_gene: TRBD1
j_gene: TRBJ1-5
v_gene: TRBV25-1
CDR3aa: CASSEAGQGGNQPQHF
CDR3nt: TGTGCCAGCAGTGAAGCGGGACAGGGCGGCAATCAGCCCCAGCATTTT

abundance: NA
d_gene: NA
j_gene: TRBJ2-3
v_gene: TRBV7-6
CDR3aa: CASSFWADTDTQYF
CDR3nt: TGTGCCAGCAGCTTTTGGGCGGACACAGATACGCAGTATTTT

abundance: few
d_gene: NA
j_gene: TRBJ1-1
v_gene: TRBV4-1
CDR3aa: CASSQESGRVNTEAFF
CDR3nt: TGCGCCAGCAGCCAAGAGTCAGGGAGGGTGAACACTGAAGCTTTCTTT

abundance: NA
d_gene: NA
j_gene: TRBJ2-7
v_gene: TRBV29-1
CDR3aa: CSVFTYEQYF
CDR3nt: TGCAGCGTTTTTACCTACGAGCAGTACTTC

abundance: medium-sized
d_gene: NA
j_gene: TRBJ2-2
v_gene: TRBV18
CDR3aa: CASSPMKQGRTGELFF
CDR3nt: TGTGCCAGCTCACCGATGAAACAGGGTCGCACCGGGGAGCTGTTTTTT

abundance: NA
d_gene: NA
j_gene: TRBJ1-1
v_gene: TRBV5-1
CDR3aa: CASSLGEQVTPEAFF
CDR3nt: TGCGCCAGCAGCTTGGGAGAACAAGTGACACCTGAAGCTTTCTTT

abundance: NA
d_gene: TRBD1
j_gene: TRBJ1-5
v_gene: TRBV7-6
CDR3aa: CASSLDRGLGGQPQHF
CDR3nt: TGTGCCAGCAGCTTAGACAGGGGCTTAGGGGGTCAGCCCCAGCATTTT

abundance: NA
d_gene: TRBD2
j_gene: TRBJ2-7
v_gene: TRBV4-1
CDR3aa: CASSQGKLALDYEQYF
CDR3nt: TGCGCCAGCAGCCAAGGAAAACTAGCGTTGGACTACGAGCAGTACTTC

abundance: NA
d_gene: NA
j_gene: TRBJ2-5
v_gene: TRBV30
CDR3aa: CAWSVSETQYF
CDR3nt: TGTGCCTGGAGTGTAAGCGAGACCCAGTACTTC

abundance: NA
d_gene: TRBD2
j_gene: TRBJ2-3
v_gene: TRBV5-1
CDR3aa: CASSTGLAGGDTQYF
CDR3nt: TGCGCCAGCAGCACGGGACTAGCGGGAGGAGATACGCAGTATTTT